This TCR beta chain originates from a study of radiation and T cells in renal cell carcinoma (TCRdb year 2020). In the study overall: Samples were obtained from a clinical trial, in which 15 Gy stereotactic body radiation therapy was delivered to primary renal cell carcinomas and nephrectomy was performed 4 weeks later. A total of some 55 samples underwent TCR beta sequencing, made up of approximately 26 tumors and about 27 peripheral blood samples. In the 53 samples combined, 4,016,671 unique CDR3 nucleotide sequences were found, encoding about 2.7 million unique CDR3 amino acid sequences.

TCR beta libraries were generated from genomic DNA with the immunoSEQ kit, following the manufacturer's recommendations. For library preparation, a first multiplex PCR was performed with proprietary primers, followed by a second PCR in which unique barcodes were added, and bead cleanups were performed after each round. Each sample batch included a kit-provided positive control reaction and a negative control reaction. The final libraries were assessed on an Agilent 4200 TapeStation D1000 ScreenTape, pooled by volume, and quantified by qPCR. Sequencing was performed on an Illumina NextSeq500 with a MidOutput 150-cycle cartridge, and 156 Read1 and 15 Index1 cycles were run with kit custom primers. The pooled library was loaded at about 1 pM, and about 19% PhiX control was spiked in. The original methods were these. The vendor-processed data were analyzed in R, and a clonotype was defined as all T cells that share the same CDR3 nucleotide sequence. For clone abundance analyses, frequencies were normalized to the 10,000 most abundant clones in each sample. Before analysis, public T cell clones were removed, and these numbered fewer than five per sample on average. A difference in abundance of at least 32-fold between compartments was used to define tumor-enriched and baseline blood-enriched clonotypes. A beta-binomial differential abundance model was used to identify clonotypes that expanded or contracted between blood time points. Tumor-blood repertoire similarity was measured with the Baroni-Urbani and Buser coefficient, and group comparisons used two-tailed Wilcoxon tests in R. This is the immuneACCESS table as TCRdb keeps it, with only in-frame sequences that have V and J called. A part of the clones is gone; compared with another copy, unresolved V genes explain less than half, and the rest is unexplained. V and J calls and clone size are copied from that table; D and trimming were computed from the DNA. The sample table contains 150,000 or so clones; only one count was recorded for roughly 85% of them. Together, the top ten hold approximately 22% of the sample.

To note about this clone: The clone's antigen remains unknown. Per-base qualities were not stored, and no clone one base away is much larger.

The CDR3, from cysteine to phenylalanine, totals 13 residues. The entry retains the CDR3 DNA only, 39 bases that are in frame from base 1. V is reduced by 2 bases and J by 3 bases, leaving a spacing of 7 bases between them. Looking up the germline V gene (reference sequence) yields CDR1 MNHEY and CDR2 SMNVEV. What the work shows at the level of the full study, not this receptor alone: In blood, the top tumor clonotypes increased from baseline to 2 weeks after radiation and then shrank by 4 weeks, which suggests a temporary expansion of tumor-resident clones. Blood repertoire dynamics were not followed beyond 4 weeks after treatment. Because pretreatment tumor biopsies were not available, the baseline intratumoral presence of clonotypes could not be determined. Effects of radiation dose or scheduling on the TCR repertoire could not be addressed with the single-armed trial design.

In light of the paper, this sample's time point label describes: baseline pretreatment blood. According to the study, the label for this sample's treatment or condition signals: 15 Gy SBRT to primary tumor, nephrectomy 4 weeks later. To track tumor-enriched clonotypes, serial peripheral blood was sampled from radiation-treated patients at baseline and at 2 weeks and 4 weeks after SBRT. Renal cell carcinoma with clear cell pathology was present in all patients. The QIAamp DNA Blood Mini Kit (Qiagen) was used to prepare genomic DNA for TCR sequencing. Only samples passing all quality control checks were included in the analyses.

This chain joins TRBV27 to TRBJ1-1, with the D segment identity uncertain. This sample comprised blood, obtained from a patient whose treatment included radiotherapy and nephrectomy. This clonotype was sampled from a woman in her forties or fifties with renal cell carcinoma. The CDR3 region: CASSLTLYTEAFF. The nucleotide sequence is TGTGCCAGCAGTTTAACCCTCTACACTGAAGCTTTCTTT.